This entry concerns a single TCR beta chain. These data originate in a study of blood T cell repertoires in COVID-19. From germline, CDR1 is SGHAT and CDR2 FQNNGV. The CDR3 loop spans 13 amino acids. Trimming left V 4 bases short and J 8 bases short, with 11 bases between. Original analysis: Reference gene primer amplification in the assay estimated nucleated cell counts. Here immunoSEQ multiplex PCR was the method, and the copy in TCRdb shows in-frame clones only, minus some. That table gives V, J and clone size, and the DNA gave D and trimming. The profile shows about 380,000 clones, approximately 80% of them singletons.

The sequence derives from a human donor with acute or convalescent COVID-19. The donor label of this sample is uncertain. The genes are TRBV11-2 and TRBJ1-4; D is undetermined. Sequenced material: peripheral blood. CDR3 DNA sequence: TGTGCCAGCAGCTCCCGTTCAAGCGAAAAACTGTTTTTT. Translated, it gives CASSSRSSEKLFF. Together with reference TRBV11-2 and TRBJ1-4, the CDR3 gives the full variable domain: EAGVAQSPRYKIIEKRQSVAFWCNPISGHATLYWYQQILGQGPKLLIQFQNNGVVDDSQLPKDRFSAERLKGVDSTLKIQPAKLEDSAVYLCASSSRSSEKLFFGSGTQLSVL.